A selection of T cell receptor beta chains follows, all from one sample in a study of T-cell reconstitution after alpha-beta-depleted transplantation in children. TCRdb called the PCR reads again in MiXCR, with one record for every CDR3 protein. The profile shows around 600,000 distinct CDR3 sequences, about 15% of them singletons. The starting material was PBMCs from the stem cell graft donor, obtained from the stem cell graft. The receptors here all came from a human donor who donated a stem cell graft to a child with acute myeloid leukemia. The CDR3 runs from the conserved cysteine through the conserved F or W. The order of the fields is CDR3 length, clone size, J gene, V gene, D gene, CDR3 protein, CDR3 DNA. D genes are given only for firm matches. The listing skips clone size in some rows; elsewhere it reads once, few, many or a size class.

17 | NA | TRBJ2-1 | TRBV11-2 | TRBD2 | CASSLEGRAGVLNEQFF | TGTGCCAGCAGCTTAGAAGGGAGGGCGGGGGTCCTAAATGAGCAGTTCTTC
16 | few | TRBJ2-3 | TRBV19 | TRBD2 | CASSAGLAGGVDTQYF | TGTGCCAGTAGTGCGGGACTAGCGGGGGGGGTGGATACGCAGTATTTT
15 | many | TRBJ1-5 | TRBV6-5 | NA | CASSSDRRGNQPQHF | TGTGCCAGCAGTTCCGACAGGAGAGGCAATCAGCCCCAGCATTTT
13 | NA | TRBJ2-3 | TRBV7-2 | NA | CASSWENTDTQYF | TGTGCCAGCAGCTGGGAGAACACAGATACGCAGTATTTT
17 | NA | TRBJ1-3 | TRBV2 | NA | CASNRFTGWESGNTIYF | TGTGCCAGCAATCGATTCACGGGGTGGGAGTCTGGAAACACCATATATTTT
17 | NA | TRBJ2-2 | TRBV4-1 | NA | CASSQVDLVSMGGELFF | TGCGCCAGCAGCCAAGTAGACCTTGTGTCCATGGGAGGGGAGCTGTTTTTT
17 | many | TRBJ2-3 | TRBV20-1 | TRBD2 | CSDRGTSGGSSTDTQYF | TGCAGTGATAGAGGGACTAGCGGGGGTTCTAGCACAGATACGCAGTATTTT
15 | NA | TRBJ1-5 | TRBV12-3/TRBV12-4 | NA | CASSLWGGGNQPQHF | TGTGCCAGCAGTTTATGGGGCGGGGGCAATCAGCCCCAGCATTTT
16 | NA | TRBJ1-5 | TRBV6-2/TRBV6-3 | TRBD1 | CASSYRQGVSNQPQHF | TGTGCCAGCAGTTACCGACAGGGGGTGAGCAATCAGCCCCAGCATTTT
13 | NA | TRBJ2-1 | TRBV20-1 | NA | CSARDAPAREQFF | TGCAGTGCTAGAGATGCCCCGGCCCGGGAGCAGTTCTTC
11 | many | TRBJ1-2 | TRBV29-1 | NA | CSVNRDYGYTF | TGCAGCGTGAACAGGGACTATGGCTACACCTTC
18 | NA | TRBJ2-5 | TRBV11-2 | NA | CASSLNRRTVLGGETQYF | TGTGCCAGCAGCTTAAACCGTCGGACAGTTCTAGGGGGGGAGACCCAGTACTTC
16 | NA | TRBJ2-7 | TRBV7-6 | TRBD2 | CASSPEVAGGSYEQYF | TGTGCCAGCAGCCCTGAAGTAGCGGGGGGGTCCTACGAGCAGTACTTC
14 | many | TRBJ2-3 | TRBV12-3/TRBV12-4 | NA | CASSFGGSTDTQYF | TGTGCCAGCAGTTTTGGCGGCAGCACAGATACGCAGTATTTT
17 | NA | TRBJ1-5 | TRBV12-3/TRBV12-4 | NA | CASSPTIGVTSNQPQHF | TGTGCCAGCAGTCCTACGATAGGCGTAACTAGCAATCAGCCCCAGCATTTT
16 | many | TRBJ1-5 | TRBV20-1 | NA | CSARGEGAGWNQPQHF | TGCAGTGCTAGAGGTGAAGGTGCAGGTTGGAATCAGCCCCAGCATTTT
13 | many | TRBJ1-2 | TRBV20-1 | NA | CSARQGDTYGYTF | TGCAGTGCTAGACAGGGCGATACCTATGGCTACACCTTC
15 | many | TRBJ1-2 | TRBV29-1 | TRBD1 | CSVPTGLGINYGYTF | TGCAGCGTACCGACAGGGCTCGGGATCAACTATGGCTACACCTTC
15 | NA | TRBJ2-4 | TRBV7-2 | TRBD1 | CASSLATGLKNIQYF | TGTGCCAGCAGCCTCGCGACAGGGTTAAAAAACATTCAGTACTTC
19 | NA | TRBJ2-1 | TRBV20-1 | TRBD2 | CSARGPPPGLAGLGDEQFF | TGCAGTGCTAGAGGACCCCCTCCGGGACTAGCGGGCCTAGGGGATGAGCAGTTCTTC
15 | few | TRBJ2-7 | TRBV12-3/TRBV12-4 | NA | CASSAVGTGSYEQYF | TGTGCCAGCAGTGCCGTCGGGACGGGATCCTACGAGCAGTACTTC
13 | many | TRBJ2-7 | TRBV12-3/TRBV12-4 | NA | CASSLSSLYEQYF | TGTGCCAGCAGTCTTAGCAGCCTATACGAGCAGTACTTC
14 | many | TRBJ1-2 | TRBV9 | NA | CASSVATLNYGYTF | TGTGCCAGCAGCGTAGCTACGCTAAACTATGGCTACACCTTC
17 | NA | TRBJ2-3 | TRBV20-1 | NA | CSARDLNGKITTDTQYF | TGCAGTGCTAGAGATCTTAACGGTAAAATAACCACAGATACGCAGTATTTT
15 | few | TRBJ2-6 | TRBV27 | NA | CASGGPGTGANVLTF | TGTGCCAGCGGGGGGCCAGGGACTGGGGCCAACGTCCTGACTTTC
16 | NA | TRBJ2-1 | TRBV6-2/TRBV6-3 | TRBD1 | CASSRDRDYPDNEQFF | TGTGCCAGCAGCCGGGACAGGGATTACCCTGACAATGAGCAGTTCTTC
16 | NA | TRBJ2-2 | TRBV24-1 | NA | CATSDPEGSNTGELFF | TGTGCCACCAGTGACCCGGAAGGATCGAACACCGGGGAGCTGTTTTTT
13 | many | TRBJ1-1 | TRBV20-1 | NA | CSARRTANTEAFF | TGCAGTGCTAGAAGGACAGCGAACACTGAAGCTTTCTTT
13 | many | TRBJ1-1 | TRBV9 | NA | CASSVLTNTEAFF | TGTGCCAGCAGCGTGTTGACAAACACTGAAGCTTTCTTT